The 27 T cell receptor beta chains given below trace back to one sample, sequenced in a study of regulatory T cells in long-lasting Graves disease. Time point described: newly diagnosed GD, antithyroid drugs for less than 3 months. The TCR library was prepared using RNA isolated from PBMCs. Both iRepertoire HTBI primers and Arm-PCR of CDR3 regions were used to build the TCR beta libraries. Via MiXCR, TCRdb re-called the multiplex PCR reads, giving one row per CDR3 protein. The table shows 350,000 to 500,000 distinct CDR3 sequences, with approximately 15% occurring only once. The data also belong to a second study, concerning T cells in Graves' hyperthyroidism and ophthalmopathy.

The sample consisted of peripheral blood mononuclear cells (PBMCs), taken at new diagnosis, from a patient treated with antithyroid drugs. The receptors come from a woman in her forties or fifties with Graves disease.

This clonotype has at least ten counts. This rearrangement joins TRBV27 to TRBJ2-3; D gene uncertain. CDR1 and CDR2 from the germline V gene are MNHEY and SMNVEV (reference sequence). The CDR3 is 12 residues long. V was trimmed by 7 bases and J by 4 bases, leaving 9 bases between them. CDR3 sequence: CASILPPDTQYF. CDR3 nucleotides: TGTGCCAGCATCTTACCCCCAGATACGCAGTATTTT.

This chain links TRBV18 with TRBJ2-7, with D unresolved. This CDR3 contains 15 residues. In germline, CDR1 is KGHSH, CDR2 LQKENI. V was cut by 2 bases and J by 2 bases, with 13 bases left in between. This CDR3 is CASSPASGGAYEQYF. The CDR3 DNA reads as TGTGCCAGCTCACCAGCCTCCGGCGGAGCCTACGAGCAGTACTTC.

This clonotype was seen repeatedly, ten times or more. V usage is TRBV5-1 and J usage is TRBJ2-7; 13 bases fit TRBD2. The CDR3 length is 15 residues. The germline gives CDR1 SGHRS, CDR2 YFSETQ. With V trimmed by 4 bases and J by 6 bases, 7 bases remained unmatched. The DNA for the CDR3 is TGCGCCAGCAGCACCGGACTAGCGGGAGAGGGCGAGCAGTACTTC. Protein: CASSTGLAGEGEQYF. Combining the CDR3 with reference TRBV5-1 and TRBJ2-7 gives the whole variable domain KAGVTQTPRYLIKTRGQQVTLSCSPISGHRSVSWYQQTPGQGLQFLFEYFSETQRNKGNFPGRFSGRQFSNSRSEMNVSTLELGDSALYLCASSTGLAGEGEQYFGPGTRLTVT.

Worth noting for this clonotype: Just one base apart from a much larger clone, this may be a read error. V and J are TRBV20-1 and TRBJ2-5, with D uncertain. Trimming removed 5 bases from V and 11 bases from J, with 21 bases in between. CDR3 length: 13 residues. CDR1 DFQATT and CDR2 SNEGSKA come from the germline V gene (reference sequence). The CDR3 protein is CSAGQPSYNEQYF. CDR3 coding DNA: TGCAGTGCTGGGCAACCCTCCTACAATGAGCAGTACTTC.

This chain links TRBV6-9 with TRBJ1-1, with 8 nucleotides matching TRBD1. Germline CDR1 reads MNHGY; CDR2 reads SVAAGI. CDR3 length: 12 amino acids. Germline trimming cut 3 bases from V and 10 bases from J; bases unmatched to any gene: 4. CDR3 region: CASSYAGGRAFF. The CDR3 DNA reads as TGTGCCAGCAGTTACGCAGGGGGCCGAGCTTTCTTT.

Ten or more counts support this clonotype. The gene calls are TRBV2 and TRBJ2-2, with 11 bases identical to TRBD2. Germline CDR1 SNHLY, CDR2 FYNNEI. The trim removed 3 bases at V and 2 bases at J, leaving 8 bases unmatched. The CDR3 consists of 18 residues. The CDR3 DNA sequence: TGTGCCAGCAGTGAGGGGCTAGCGGGAGGCCAAAACACCGGGGAGCTGTTTTTT. It specifies CASSEGLAGGQNTGELFF.

There are many counts of this clonotype. The gene calls are TRBV11-2 and TRBJ2-3; D possibly corresponds to TRBD2 (5 bases). Germline-derived CDR1 and CDR2 are SGHAT and FQNNGV. Trimming removed 7 bases from V and 8 bases from J, with 13 bases in between. CDR3 size: 12 residues. The CDR3 protein is CASTLSGSTQYF. In nucleotides, the CDR3 is TGTGCCAGCACCCTCTCGGGGAGTACGCAGTATTTT.

This clonotype has at least ten counts. This chain joins TRBV28 and TRBJ2-7; 10 nucleotides match TRBD2. In germline, CDR1 is MDHEN, CDR2 SYDVKM. V shed 5 bases and J 3 bases; nucleotides not matched to a gene: 7. This CDR3 comprises 15 residues. The CDR3 nucleotides are TGTGCCAGCAGTCCGTCCGGGACTAGCGTCTACGAGCAGTACTTC. This encodes CASSPSGTSVYEQYF.

This clonotype showed up many times. CDR3 in amino acids: CASSPQGPNTEAFF. CDR3 coding DNA: TGTGCCAGCTCACCACAGGGCCCGAACACTGAAGCTTTCTTT. J is TRBJ1-1 and V is TRBV18; D remains ambiguous. The germline V and J ends were trimmed by 1 base and 1 base, with 7 bases remaining between them. Germline CDR1 and CDR2: KGHSH and LQKENI. The CDR3 consists of 14 residues.

This clonotype was seen many times. This chain links TRBV5-4 with TRBJ2-3; a possible D gene is TRBD2 (6 bases). The ends were cut back, 4 bases at V and 0 bases at J, with 18 bases in the middle. This CDR3 is built from 17 residues. Looked up from germline, CDR1 is SGHNT and CDR2 is YYREEE (reference sequence). CDR3 bases: TGTGCCAGCAGCCACCGCGGGGACCCATTTAGCACAGATACGCAGTATTTT. This encodes CASSHRGDPFSTDTQYF. Complete variable domain (other parts from reference TRBV5-4 and TRBJ2-3): ETGVTQSPTHLIKTRGQQVTLRCSSQSGHNTVSWYQQALGQGPQFIFQYYREEENGRGNFPPRFSGLQFPNYSSELNVNALELDDSALYLCASSHRGDPFSTDTQYFGPGTRLTVL.

This clonotype was found a few times. The CDR3, as DNA: TGTGCCATCAACAAACCGGGACAGAATTTGTTGGGGTACCAAGAGACCCAGTACTTC. Translation gives CAINKPGQNLLGYQETQYF. The chain links TRBV10-3 to TRBJ2-5; 7 bases map to TRBD1. The CDR3 loop spans 19 amino acids. CDR1 and CDR2 (germline): ENHRY, SYGVKD. J was trimmed by 0 bases and V by 7 bases; bases with no gene match: 20.

This clonotype was observed many times. The V gene is TRBV18, the J gene TRBJ1-1; D possibly corresponds to TRBD1 (6 bases). Germline V gives CDR1 KGHSH, CDR2 LQKENI. CDR3 length: 15 residues. V lost 1 base, J lost 1 base, and 10 bases lay in between. The chain's CDR3 is CASSPQGGENTEAFF. The CDR3 region has the DNA TGTGCCAGCTCACCACAAGGGGGGGAGAACACTGAAGCTTTCTTT. The whole variable domain, filled in from reference TRBV18 and TRBJ1-1, reads NAGVMQNPRHLVRRRGQEARLRCSPMKGHSHVYWYRQLPEEGLKFMVYLQKENIIDESGMPKERFSAEFPKEGPSILRIQQVVRGDSAAYFCASSPQGGENTEAFFGQGTRLTVV.

This clonotype was seen ten or more times. V usage is TRBV28 and J usage is TRBJ1-2; D gene uncertain. In germline, CDR1 is MDHEN, CDR2 SYDVKM. Between the trimmed V and J ends, which lost 6 bases and 2 bases, there was a span of 13 bases. CDR3 length: 14 amino acids. The CDR3 DNA is TGTGCCAGCAGCACGGGCCGACTAAACTATGGCTACACCTTC. This translates into CASSTGRLNYGYTF.

This clonotype was counted ten times or more. This sequence joins TRBV12-3 or TRBV12-4 and TRBJ2-7; D possibly corresponds to TRBD1 (6 bases). V lost 1 base and J lost 7, with 14 bases in between. The CDR3 extends over 14 amino acids. CDR3 region: CASSLEQGLGEQYF. CDR3 sequence (DNA): TGTGCCAGCAGTTTAGAGCAGGGGTTGGGGGAGCAGTACTTC.

This clonotype was counted a few times. The chain carries TRBV5-1 and TRBJ2-6; perhaps TRBD2 as D (5 bases). The V and J ends lost 1 base and 0 bases respectively, with 11 bases between them. Per the germline V gene, CDR1 is SGHRS and CDR2 is YFSETQ. The CDR3 totals 17 residues. The CDR3 nucleotides read TGCGCCAGCAGCTTGCCGGTGAGGGTCTCTGGGGCCAACGTCCTGACTTTC. Amino acids: CASSLPVRVSGANVLTF.

The CDR3 loop reads CASSLNPGQPSYEQYF. The CDR3 region has the DNA TGTGCCAGCAGCTTAAACCCGGGACAGCCTTCCTACGAGCAGTACTTC. The chain combines TRBV5-6 with TRBJ2-7, with 7 bases that match TRBD1. This CDR3 has 16 amino acids. Trimming cost V 2 bases and J 1 base; bases outside gene matches: 9. Germline-derived CDR1 and CDR2 are SGHDT and YYEEEE.

In its sample, this clonotype was seen many times. The rearrangement links TRBV28 to TRBJ2-3; D is uncertain. This CDR3 has 14 residues. The germline V gene encodes CDR1 MDHEN and CDR2 SYDVKM. V gave up 4 bases and J gave up 1 base, with 9 bases separating them. CDR3 in DNA: TGTGCCAGCAGTTCCCCGCCTGGCACAGATACGCAGTATTTT. Translating gives CASSSPPGTDTQYF.

The CDR3 loop reads CASSLDRIGPGANVLTF. The CDR3 DNA follows: TGTGCCAGCAGCCTAGACAGAATCGGTCCTGGGGCCAACGTCCTGACTTTC. The chain recombines TRBV13 with TRBJ2-6; tentatively, D is TRBD1 (5 bases). From germline, CDR1 is PRHDT and CDR2 FYEKMQ (reference sequence). The ends were cut back, 5 bases at V and 2 bases at J, with 16 bases in the middle. The CDR3 has 17 amino acids.

This chain joins TRBV28 and TRBJ2-7, with 7 bases aligning to TRBD2. The CDR3 extends over 14 amino acids. Germline loops: CDR1 MDHEN, CDR2 SYDVKM. The J segment lost 0 bases and the V segment lost 7 bases, leaving 6 bases of the junction unmatched. CDR3 sequence reads: CASTLLATSYEQYF. DNA for the CDR3: TGTGCCAGCACCTTACTAGCGACCTCCTACGAGCAGTACTTC.

This clonotype was recorded at least ten times. The chain has TRBV7-2 and TRBJ2-7; no clear D. Trimming shortened V by 1 base and J by 6 bases, and 10 bases separated the two germline ends. Germline V lookup: CDR1 SGHTA, CDR2 FQGNSA. The CDR3 is 13 residues long. The CDR3 protein is CASSLGLYTEQYF. CDR3 in DNA: TGTGCCAGCAGCTTAGGGTTGTACACCGAGCAGTACTTC.

This clonotype came up many times. This rearrangement joins TRBV28 to TRBJ2-1; 7 bases match TRBD1. V lost 5 bases, J lost 15 bases, and 13 bases stayed unmatched. Germline V lookup: CDR1 MDHEN, CDR2 SYDVKM. This CDR3 spans 13 amino acids. The CDR3 nucleotides read TGTGCCAGCAGTACTCGACAGGGAAATTTGTCGTTCTTC. Translated, it gives CASSTRQGNLSFF.

This clonotype was counted ten times or more. The chain joins TRBV28 to TRBJ1-5; D call uncertain. V lost 2 bases, J lost 2 bases, and 4 bases lay in between. This CDR3 contains 13 residues. Germline assignment: CDR1 MDHEN and CDR2 SYDVKM. CDR3 residues: CASSLNGNQPQHF. The CDR3 region has the DNA TGTGCCAGCAGTTTAAATGGCAATCAGCCCCAGCATTTT.

The genes are TRBV27 and TRBJ2-7, with 8 bases identical to TRBD1. The V segment lost 4 bases and the J segment 5 bases; nucleotides outside the gene matches: 4. This CDR3 comprises 13 residues. The germline V gene has CDR1 MNHEY and CDR2 SMNVEV (reference sequence). This chain's CDR3 is CASSSRTGHEQYF. The CDR3 DNA is TGTGCCAGCAGTTCCCGGACAGGGCACGAGCAGTACTTC.

The rearrangement links TRBV7-6 to TRBJ2-3; possible D gene TRBD2, 6 bases. Germline CDR1 reads SGHVS; CDR2 reads FNYEAQ. V dropped 6 bases and J dropped 2 bases, with 15 bases sitting between them. The CDR3 extends over 15 amino acids. The CDR3: CASSPGGRDTDTQYF. The CDR3, as DNA: TGTGCCAGCAGTCCCGGGGGTCGGGACACAGATACGCAGTATTTT.

This clonotype was observed a few times. The rearrangement uses TRBV25-1 and TRBJ1-4; D ambiguous. V was cut by 1 base and J by 15 bases, with 15 bases left in between. CDR1 is MGHDK, CDR2 SYGVNS, per germline. The CDR3 runs 13 residues. DNA of the CDR3: TGTGCCAGCAGTGAATTATCTTCCTCAGCGGTGTTTTTT. Amino acids: CASSELSSSAVFF.

This clonotype was observed many times. The V call is TRBV9, the J call TRBJ1-1; 8 bases fit TRBD1. The CDR3 has 15 residues. Germline V CDR1 and CDR2: SGDLS, YYNGEE. Germline trimming cut 3 bases from V and 3 bases from J; bases unmatched to any gene: 7. The CDR3 protein is CASSDGTGVDTEAFF. The CDR3 bases are TGTGCCAGCAGCGATGGGACAGGTGTGGACACTGAAGCTTTCTTT.

This clonotype showed up many times. The chain recombines TRBV5-1 with TRBJ2-1, with no clear D. The CDR3 runs to 15 residues. With 3 bases removed from V and 6 bases from J, the gap between germline ends came to 16 bases. Germline CDR1 and CDR2: SGHRS and YFSETQ. The CDR3 bases are TGCGCCAGCAGCTCGGCGGTATCCTCTTTCAATGAGCAGTTCTTC. Amino acid sequence: CASSSAVSSFNEQFF.